This TCR beta chain emerged from a study of cytomegalovirus exposure and HLA in healthy donors. Worth noting for this clone: Its target is not known.

The donors (healthy individuals) were bone marrow donors. The CDR3 length is 12 residues. Germline CDR1 and CDR2: SNHLY and FYNNEI. The V and J ends lost 10 bases and 1 base respectively, with 10 bases between them. This PCR relied on a set of 60 Vbeta primers and 13 Jbeta primers. This table comes from immunoSEQ multiplex PCR, and its TCRdb copy is limited to in-frame clones, with some not included. Of about 160,000 clones detected, 60% to 80% appear once; the ten largest clones hold 4.9%. Study-wide results and caveats: Fewer N-insertions (relative to the approximately 700-donor mean) were reportedly seen in an Asian-associated ancestry cluster in a later analysis. Sequencing probably produced one cluster of sequence variants that were highly shared. The listing of 150 to 200 TCR beta chains classed them as cytomegalovirus-associated.

The chain carries TRBV2 and TRBJ1-1, with D uncertain. The clonotype was recovered from a male donor in good health and CMV-seronegative. The specimen was PBMCs. CDR3 sequence reads: CAKAAQNTEAFF. Here the CDR3 DNA reads TGTGCCAAAGCGGCCCAGAACACTGAAGCTTTCTTT. The full variable domain, rest sourced from reference TRBV2 and TRBJ1-1, is EPEVTQTPSHQVTQMGQEVILRCVPISNHLYFYWYRQILGQKVEFLVSFYNNEISEKSEIFDDQFSVERPDGSNFTLKIRSTKLEDSAMYFCAKAAQNTEAFFGQGTRLTVV.